A selection of T cell receptor beta chains follows, all from one sample in a study of blood T cell repertoires in COVID-19. Data came from immunoSEQ multiplex PCR; TCRdb stores just in-frame clones and leaves some out. The sample contains around 100,000 clones, 85% to 90% of which appear only once. Sequenced: peripheral blood. All receptors come from an elderly woman with acute or convalescent COVID-19. Each CDR3 is given with its conserved first and last residue. The D gene is left open where the match is weak. Size tells how often a clone was seen (once, few, many) or the class of an expanded clone, and some rows leave it out.

TRBV18	TRBJ1-5	-	-	15	TGTGCCAGCTCACCACCGGGAGGGGGTAATCAGCCCCAGCATTTT	CASSPPGGGNQPQHF
TRBV5-4	TRBJ2-3	once	TRBD2	15	TGTGCCAGCAGTCGGACTAGCGGGGGGGCAGATACGCAGTATTTT	CASSRTSGGADTQYF
TRBV6-5	TRBJ1-6	-	-	15	TGTGCCAGCAATCCGACAGGTCAGGCGGGTTCACCCCTCCACTTT	CASNPTGQAGSPLHF
TRBV7-8	TRBJ1-2	-	TRBD1	16	TGTGCCAGCAGCTCGAACCTAGACAGGGTTTCGGGTGGCTACACCTTC	CASSSNLDRVSGGYTF
TRBV27	TRBJ1-5	once	-	15	TGTGCCAGCCGGCGGGCTCCAGGTAGCAATCAGCCCCAGCATTTT	CASRRAPGSNQPQHF
TRBV24-1	TRBJ2-5	-	-	15	TGTGCCACCAGTGAGGGGGGACTCCTGCAAGAGACCCAGTACTTC	CATSEGGLLQETQYF
TRBV28	TRBJ2-5	-	TRBD2	18	TGTGCCAGCAGTTTATCACTCTGGGGGAGGGACTCCCAAGAGACCCAGTACTTC	CASSLSLWGRDSQETQYF
TRBV4-1	TRBJ1-2	-	-	15	TGCGCCAGCACTCAGAGGGCCGGGGCTAACTATGGCTACACCTTC	CASTQRAGANYGYTF
TRBV30	TRBJ2-7	-	TRBD2	15	TGTGCCTGGAGTGTCCTACGAGCGGGGGCCTACGAGCAGTACTTC	CAWSVLRAGAYEQYF
TRBV11-2	TRBJ2-1	-	-	13	TGTGCCAGCAGCTTAGCCAGGGTCAATGAGCAGTTCTTC	CASSLARVNEQFF
TRBV12-3/TRBV12-4	TRBJ2-7	-	-	11	TGTGCCAGCGGCGCCTCGGGGGAGCAGTACTTC	CASGASGEQYF
TRBV28	TRBJ2-7	-	-	13	TGTGCCAGCAGTTTGGGCAGGGGTTACGAGCAGTACTTC	CASSLGRGYEQYF
TRBV9	TRBJ2-1	-	TRBD1	13	TGTGCCAGCAGCGAAGGACAGGGCCGCGAGCAGTTCTTC	CASSEGQGREQFF
TRBV14	TRBJ2-7	-	-	17	TGTGCCAGCAGCCAAGGATACAGCAGCCCGAATTCCTACGAGCAGTACTTC	CASSQGYSSPNSYEQYF
TRBV19	TRBJ2-4	once	TRBD1	16	TGTGCCAGTCAGAAATCGGGACAGCTAGCCAAAAACATTCAGTACTTC	CASQKSGQLAKNIQYF
TRBV16	TRBJ2-1	-	-	14	TGTGCCAGCAGCCTTCGGACAGTTAACAATGAGCAGTTCTTC	CASSLRTVNNEQFF
TRBV21-1	TRBJ1-4	-	-	16	TGTGCCAGCAGCAAAGGCTACGACAGGGTATGGGAAAAACTGTTTTTT	CASSKGYDRVWEKLFF
TRBV27	TRBJ2-5	-	TRBD2	15	TGTGCCAGCAGTTTAGCGGGGGGGCGTTTCGGGACCCAGTACTTC	CASSLAGGRFGTQYF
TRBV18	TRBJ1-2	-	TRBD1	15	TGTGCCAGCTCACCATGGACAGGGCCAGTGTATGGCTACACCTTC	CASSPWTGPVYGYTF
TRBV5-6	TRBJ2-5	-	-	14	TGTGCCAGCAGCTTGGATCTCTCCGGGGAGACCCAGTACTTC	CASSLDLSGETQYF
TRBV6-4	TRBJ2-1	-	TRBD1	13	TGTGCCAGCAGTTCGGGACAGGGGAATGAGCAGTTCTTC	CASSSGQGNEQFF
TRBV4-1	TRBJ1-4	-	TRBD1	16	TGCGCCAGCAGCCAAGCCGGGACAGTGAATAATGAAAAACTGTTTTTT	CASSQAGTVNNEKLFF
TRBV3-1/TRBV3-2	TRBJ2-1	-	-	15	TGTGCCAGCAGCCAAGATCTGGGTTGGGCAGGGAAGCAGTTCTTC	CASSQDLGWAGKQFF
TRBV28	TRBJ1-2	-	-	14	TGTGCCAGCAGTTCGGTCGGGGGGGGTAGTGGCTACACCTTC	CASSSVGGGSGYTF
TRBV6-6	TRBJ1-5	-	-	14	TGTGCCAGCAGTAATTTACGGGGGAATCAGCCCCAGCATTTT	CASSNLRGNQPQHF
TRBV19	TRBJ1-6	-	TRBD1	17	TGTGCCAGTAGTATCCCCTGGGACAGCAGGAGGAATTCACCCCTCCACTTT	CASSIPWDSRRNSPLHF
TRBV6-1	TRBJ1-6	-	-	15	TGTGCCAGCAGTGAAGTGGCAGGGGCCCCGAAACCCCTCCACTTT	CASSEVAGAPKPLHF
TRBV3-1/TRBV3-2	TRBJ2-1	-	-	18	TGTGCCAGCAGCCCCCCCCTTGAGGCAAGCTGGTCCTACAATGAGCAGTTCTTC	CASSPPLEASWSYNEQFF
TRBV18	TRBJ1-4	-	-	13	TGTGCCAGCTCACCACCGATCGGAGGGGAACTGTTTTTT	CASSPPIGGELFF
TRBV6-5	TRBJ1-6	-	-	12	TGTGCCAGCAGTCGAGCCAATTCACCCCTCCACTTT	CASSRANSPLHF
TRBV6-5	TRBJ1-2	-	TRBD1	15	TGTGCCAGCAGCCAGGAGGACAGGGGGAACTATGGCTACACCTTC	CASSQEDRGNYGYTF
TRBV5-1	TRBJ1-2	-	-	14	TGCGCCAGCAGCTTGGGAGTGTCCCGAGATGGCTACACCTTC	CASSLGVSRDGYTF
TRBV18	TRBJ2-5	-	TRBD2	16	TGTGCCAGCTCCCAATCCCGGCTAGCGGGGGTGGAGACCCAGTACTTC	CASSQSRLAGVETQYF
TRBV6-6	TRBJ1-6	-	-	15	TGTGCCAGCAGTTACGACAGAAAATATAATTCACCCCTCCACTTT	CASSYDRKYNSPLHF
TRBV7-8	TRBJ1-1	-	-	16	TGTGCCAGCAGCGTTTCTCGGGGGGCCTTAAACACTGAAGCTTTCTTT	CASSVSRGALNTEAFF
TRBV6-1	TRBJ1-5	-	-	13	TGTGCCAGCAGTGAAGTCAACCGGCAGCCCCAGCATTTT	CASSEVNRQPQHF
TRBV11-2	TRBJ2-7	-	-	15	TGTGCCAGCAGCCCCCTGGGGGGAAGCTCCTACGAGCAGTACTTC	CASSPLGGSSYEQYF
TRBV19	TRBJ1-5	-	TRBD1	18	TGTGCCAGTAGCTCCAGGACAGGGTGGAGTATTAGCAATCAGCCCCAGCATTTT	CASSSRTGWSISNQPQHF
TRBV4-2	TRBJ2-7	-	TRBD2	14	TGTGCCAGCAGCCTAGCGGGGGGGCCGTACGAGCAGTACTTC	CASSLAGGPYEQYF
TRBV7-2	TRBJ2-5	-	-	16	TGTGCCAGCAGCTTAGCCCCTTTGGGGGGGCGAGAGACCCAGTACTTC	CASSLAPLGGRETQYF
TRBV28	TRBJ1-4	-	-	13	TGTGCCAGTTACACCTCAACTAATGAAAAACTGTTTTTT	CASYTSTNEKLFF
TRBV5-5	TRBJ2-7	-	TRBD1	15	TGTGCCAGCAGCCCGGGGGGGACAGGGGGCCGGCAGCAGGACTTC	CASSPGGTGGRQQDF
TRBV23-1	TRBJ2-7	-	-	23	TGCGCCAGCAGTCAATCTTTTGGCTTGGGGCAGGGCAGACTCTTCGACAGGTCCTACGAGCAGTACTTC	CASSQSFGLGQGRLFDRSYEQYF
TRBV5-1	TRBJ2-1	-	TRBD2	15	TGCCCCCCCAGCCCCGGGGGGGGGTTCTACAATGAGCAGTTCTTC	CPPSPGGGFYNEQFF
TRBV4-1	TRBJ2-5	-	-	15	TGCGCCAGCAGCCAAGATTGGCTTCCTCAAGAGACCCAGTACTTC	CASSQDWLPQETQYF
TRBV7-2	TRBJ1-4	-	TRBD1	15	TGTGCCAGCAGCCCGACAGGGGGCAGAGGCGAAAAACTGTTTTTT	CASSPTGGRGEKLFF
TRBV6-5	TRBJ1-6	once	TRBD1	15	TGTGCCAGCAGTTACGAACGGACAGGGGCGTCACCCCTCCACTTT	CASSYERTGASPLHF
TRBV28	TRBJ2-7	once	-	15	TGTGCCAGCAGTTTTGGGGCAGGGCCTATCCACGAGCAGTACTTC	CASSFGAGPIHEQYF
TRBV28	TRBJ1-1	-	-	9	TGTGCCAGCGGAGGGGAGTATTTCTTT	CASGGEYFF
TRBV9	TRBJ1-6	-	TRBD1	15	TGTGCCAGCAGCGCACAGGGGTTAGATAATTCACCCCTCCACTTT	CASSAQGLDNSPLHF
TRBV25-1	TRBJ1-5	-	-	14	TGTGCCAGCAGTGAATTACAGTTCAATCAGCCCCAGCATTTT	CASSELQFNQPQHF
TRBV5-1	TRBJ1-6	-	TRBD1	15	TGCGCCAGCAGCCTCGGACAGGGGCGTTATTCACCCCTCCACTTT	CASSLGQGRYSPLHF
TRBV5-6	TRBJ1-5	-	TRBD1	14	TGTGCCAGCAGCCGAGGACAGGGAGGCCAGCCCCAGCATTTT	CASSRGQGGQPQHF
TRBV19	TRBJ1-2	-	-	21	TGTGCCAGTAGTATCGAGGGGGTCCTAAGACCGACAGAATCTAGGATTTATGGCTACACCTTC	CASSIEGVLRPTESRIYGYTF
TRBV10-3	TRBJ1-6	-	TRBD1	17	TGTGCCATCAGTGAGTTTGGGACAGGGGATTATAATTCACCCCTCCACTTT	CAISEFGTGDYNSPLHF
TRBV11-2	TRBJ2-5	-	TRBD2	18	TGTGCCAGCAGTCCCCGTCCCGGGACTAGCTCTTCCCAAGAGACCCAGTACTTC	CASSPRPGTSSSQETQYF
TRBV6-5	TRBJ1-2	-	-	13	TGTGCCAGCAGAACAGGGCTTAACTATGGCTACACCTTC	CASRTGLNYGYTF